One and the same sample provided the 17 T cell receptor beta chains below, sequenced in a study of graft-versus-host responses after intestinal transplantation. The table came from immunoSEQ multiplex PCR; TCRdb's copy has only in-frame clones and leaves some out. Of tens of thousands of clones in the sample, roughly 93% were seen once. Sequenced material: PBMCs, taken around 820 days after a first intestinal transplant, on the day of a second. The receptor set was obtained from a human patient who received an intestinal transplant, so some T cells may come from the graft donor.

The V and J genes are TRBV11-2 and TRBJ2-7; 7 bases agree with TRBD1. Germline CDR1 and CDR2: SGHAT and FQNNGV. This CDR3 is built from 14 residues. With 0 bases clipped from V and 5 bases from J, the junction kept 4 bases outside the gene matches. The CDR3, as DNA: TGTGCCAGCAGCTTAGATGGGACAGCGAACGAGCAGTACTTC. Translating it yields CASSLDGTANEQYF. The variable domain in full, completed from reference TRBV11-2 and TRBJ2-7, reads EAGVAQSPRYKIIEKRQSVAFWCNPISGHATLYWYQQILGQGPKLLIQFQNNGVVDDSQLPKDRFSAERLKGVDSTLKIQPAKLEDSAVYLCASSLDGTANEQYFGPGTRLTVT.

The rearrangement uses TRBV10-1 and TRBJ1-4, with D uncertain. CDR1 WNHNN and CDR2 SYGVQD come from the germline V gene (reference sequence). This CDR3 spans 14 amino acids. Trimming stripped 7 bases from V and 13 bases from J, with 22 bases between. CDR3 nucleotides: TGCGCCAGCACCCCCCTCGGACTTTCGCGAGGACTGTTTTTT. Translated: CASTPLGLSRGLFF.

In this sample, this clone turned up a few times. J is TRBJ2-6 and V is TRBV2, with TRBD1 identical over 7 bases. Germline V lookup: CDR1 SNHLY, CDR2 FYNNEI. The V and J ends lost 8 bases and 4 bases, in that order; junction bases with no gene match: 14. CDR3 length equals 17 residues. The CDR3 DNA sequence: TGTGCCAGCGTGAGGACAGGTACATCGTGGGGGGCCAACGTCCTGACTTTC. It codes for CASVRTGTSWGANVLTF.

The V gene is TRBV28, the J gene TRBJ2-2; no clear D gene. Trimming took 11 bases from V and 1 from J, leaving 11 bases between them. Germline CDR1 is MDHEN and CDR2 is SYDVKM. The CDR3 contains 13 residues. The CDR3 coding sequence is TGTGCCGCCCCGGGCCAGAACACCGGGGAGCTGTTTTTT. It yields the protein CAAPGQNTGELFF.

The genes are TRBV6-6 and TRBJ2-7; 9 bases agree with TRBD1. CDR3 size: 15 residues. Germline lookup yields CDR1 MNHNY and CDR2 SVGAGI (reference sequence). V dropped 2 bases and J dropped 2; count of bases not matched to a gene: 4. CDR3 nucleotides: TGTGCCAGCAGTTACGGGGGGACAGGGACCTACGAGCAGTACTTC. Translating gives CASSYGGTGTYEQYF.

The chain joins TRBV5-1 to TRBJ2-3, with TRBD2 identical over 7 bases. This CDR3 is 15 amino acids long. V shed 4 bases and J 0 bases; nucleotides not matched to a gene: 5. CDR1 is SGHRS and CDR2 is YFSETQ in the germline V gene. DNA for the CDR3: TGCGCCAGCAGCAGAGGGCGGGGGAGCACAGATACGCAGTATTTT. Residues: CASSRGRGSTDTQYF.

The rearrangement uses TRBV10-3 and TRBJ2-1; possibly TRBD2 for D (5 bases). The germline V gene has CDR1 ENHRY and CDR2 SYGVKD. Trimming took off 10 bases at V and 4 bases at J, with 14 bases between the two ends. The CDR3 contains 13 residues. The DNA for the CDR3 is TGTGCCACCAAGTTGGGAGAGTACAATGAGCAGTTCTTC. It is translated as CATKLGEYNEQFF.

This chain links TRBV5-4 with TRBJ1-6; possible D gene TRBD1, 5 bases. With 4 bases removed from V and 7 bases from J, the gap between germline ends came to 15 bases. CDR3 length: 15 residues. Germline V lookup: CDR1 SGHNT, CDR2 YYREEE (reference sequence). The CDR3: CASSRSTDPNSPLHF. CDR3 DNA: TGTGCCAGCAGCCGATCGACAGATCCCAATTCACCCCTCCACTTT.

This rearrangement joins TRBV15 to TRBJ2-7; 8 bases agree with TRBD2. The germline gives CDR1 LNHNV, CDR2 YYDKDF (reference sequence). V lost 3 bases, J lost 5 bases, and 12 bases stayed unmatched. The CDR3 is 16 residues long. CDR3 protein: CATSRVRLASGDEQYF. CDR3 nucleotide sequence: TGTGCCACCAGCAGGGTAAGACTAGCGTCGGGGGACGAGCAGTACTTC.

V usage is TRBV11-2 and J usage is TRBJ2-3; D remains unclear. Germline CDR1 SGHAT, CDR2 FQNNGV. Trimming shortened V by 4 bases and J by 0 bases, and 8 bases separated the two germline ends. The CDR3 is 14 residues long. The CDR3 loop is CASSSSPSTDTQYF. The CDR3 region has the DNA TGTGCCAGCAGCTCCTCCCCTAGCACAGATACGCAGTATTTT.

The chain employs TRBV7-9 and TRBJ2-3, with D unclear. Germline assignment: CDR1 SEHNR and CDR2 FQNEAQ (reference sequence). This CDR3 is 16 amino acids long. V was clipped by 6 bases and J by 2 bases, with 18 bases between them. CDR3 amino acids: CASRPIRFLPTDTQYF. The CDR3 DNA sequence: TGTGCCAGCAGACCTATCCGGTTCCTCCCCACAGATACGCAGTATTTT.

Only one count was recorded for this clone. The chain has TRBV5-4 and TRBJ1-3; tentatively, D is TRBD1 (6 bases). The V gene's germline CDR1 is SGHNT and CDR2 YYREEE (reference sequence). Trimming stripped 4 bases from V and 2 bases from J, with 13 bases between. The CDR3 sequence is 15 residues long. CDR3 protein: CASSQGGIPGNTIYF. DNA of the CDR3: TGTGCCAGCAGCCAAGGGGGTATACCTGGAAACACCATATATTTT.

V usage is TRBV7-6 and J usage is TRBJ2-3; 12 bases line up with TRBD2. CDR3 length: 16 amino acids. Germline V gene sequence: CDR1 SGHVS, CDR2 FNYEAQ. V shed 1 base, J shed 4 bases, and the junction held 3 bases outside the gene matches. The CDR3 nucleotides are TGTGCCAGCAGCTTAGAGACTAGCGGGAGTGCAGATACGCAGTATTTT. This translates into CASSLETSGSADTQYF. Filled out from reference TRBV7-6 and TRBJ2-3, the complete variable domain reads GAGVSQSPRYKVTKRGQDVALRCDPISGHVSLYWYRQALGQGPEFLTYFNYEAQQDKSGLPNDRFSAERPEGSISTLTIQRTEQRDSAMYRCASSLETSGSADTQYFGPGTRLTVL.

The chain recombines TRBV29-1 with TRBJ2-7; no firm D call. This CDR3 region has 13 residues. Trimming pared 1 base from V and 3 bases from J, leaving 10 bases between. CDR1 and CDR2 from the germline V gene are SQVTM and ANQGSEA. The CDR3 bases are TGCAGCGTTGAAGGGGTAGGCCGCTACGAGCAGTACTTC. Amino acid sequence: CSVEGVGRYEQYF.

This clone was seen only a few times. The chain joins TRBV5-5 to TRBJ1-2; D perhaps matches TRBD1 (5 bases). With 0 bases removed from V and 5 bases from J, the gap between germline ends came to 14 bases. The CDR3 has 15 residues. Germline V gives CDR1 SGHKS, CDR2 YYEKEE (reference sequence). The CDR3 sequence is CASSLDRGVLYGYTF. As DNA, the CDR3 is TGTGCCAGCAGCTTGGACAGAGGGGTACTTTATGGCTACACCTTC. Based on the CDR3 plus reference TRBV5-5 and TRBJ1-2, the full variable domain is DAGVTQSPTHLIKTRGQQVTLRCSPISGHKSVSWYQQVLGQGPQFIFQYYEKEERGRGNFPDRFSARQFPNYSSELNVNALLLGDSALYLCASSLDRGVLYGYTFGSGTRLTVV.

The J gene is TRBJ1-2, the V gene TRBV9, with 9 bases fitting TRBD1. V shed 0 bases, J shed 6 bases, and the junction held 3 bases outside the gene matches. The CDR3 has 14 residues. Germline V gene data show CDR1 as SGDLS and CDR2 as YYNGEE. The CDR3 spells CASSVDNRGHGYTF. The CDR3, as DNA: TGTGCCAGCAGCGTAGATAACAGGGGGCATGGCTACACCTTC.

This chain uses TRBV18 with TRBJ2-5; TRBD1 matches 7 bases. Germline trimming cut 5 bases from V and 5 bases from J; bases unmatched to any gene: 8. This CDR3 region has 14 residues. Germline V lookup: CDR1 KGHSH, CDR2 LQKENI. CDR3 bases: TGTGCCAGCTCAGAGAACAGGGGCTCGGAGACCCAGTACTTC. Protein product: CASSENRGSETQYF.